This TCR beta chain was sequenced during a study of cytomegalovirus exposure and HLA in healthy donors. With 60 Vbeta and 13 Jbeta primers, the PCR was carried out. Some clones are missing from TCRdb's copy, which holds only in-frame ones; the method was immunoSEQ multiplex PCR. The repertoire holds about 190,000 clones, with about 77% as singletons. As for this clone: Antigen unknown.

Germline CDR1 SGHRS, CDR2 YFSETQ. V was cut by 3 bases and J by 5 bases, with 22 bases left in between. The CDR3 consists of 17 residues. Study observations and caveats: Most TCR beta V segments were productive about 90% or about 30% of the time in an earlier analysis.

Sequenced sample: PBMCs. The TCR sequence derives from a man in his thirties or forties in good health and CMV-seropositive. V is TRBV5-1 and J is TRBJ2-3, with D perhaps matching TRBD2 (6 bases). The CDR3 sequence: CASSWTPTREVGDTQYF. CDR3 in DNA: TGCGCCAGCAGCTGGACCCCGACTAGAGAGGTGGGAGATACGCAGTATTTT.